This T cell receptor beta chain was recovered during a study of blood T cells in healthy people across ages (dated by TCRdb to the mid-2010s). With respect to the entire study: In model experiments, roughly one uniquely barcoded TCR beta cDNA molecule per two T cells was captured by template switching. Age-related changes in TCR beta repertoire diversity were measured in the study by deep sequencing normalized with unique cDNA molecular identifiers. Four age groups were formed from the donors: young (average about 17 years), middle-aged (more than 35), aged (roughly 56) and long-lived (about 75). Donors of different ages were randomly distributed across sequencing lanes to avoid experimental bias. Two additional independent replicas of 1 million unique cDNA reads from the same blood draw were analyzed for two donors (one aged 18 to 30 and one aged 80 or older).

The donors were under 40 Caucasian individuals from Russia, aged roughly 6 to 90 years, who were systemically healthy. Each donor gave roughly 9.5 milliliters of peripheral blood, collected into EDTA-treated Vacutainer tubes. PBMCs were isolated by Ficoll-Paque density-gradient centrifugation, with at least 7 million obtained per sample. Total RNA, at least 6 micrograms per sample, was extracted from PBMCs with Trizol reagent. Naive CD45RAhigh/CD27high T cell percentages were measured by flow cytometry on a PBMC aliquot from every donor. Study-level results and caveats: The percentage of naive T cells measured by flow cytometry correlated strongly with observed TCR beta diversity. Because donor CMV infection status was unknown, age-related changes in expanded clonotypes were potentially confounded. As age increased, observed TCR beta diversity per million T cells dropped in a roughly linear way, and a significant reduction was already evident by age 40. Compared with the aged group, more naive CD4+ T cells, fewer expanded clones and increased TCR diversity were shown by the long-lived group, suggesting age selection. Estimates of total diversity based on one million sequenced T cells were considered lower bounds and underestimates. Conclusive comparison of naive and antigen-experienced compartments was prevented by the profiling of bulk unsorted PBMCs.

Libraries were made using 5' RACE. Sequencing was performed on an Illumina HiSeq 2500. A second PCR of about 6 to 11 cycles was run with a J-beta primer mix and a sample-barcoded 5' primer. A unique molecular identifier was introduced onto each TCR beta cDNA molecule by a template-switch 5' adaptor carrying 12 random nucleotides. Each sample yielded at least 2.5 million CDR3-containing paired-end reads. First-strand cDNA synthesis was performed from all RNA using the Mint cDNA synthesis kit, with priming by a TRBC-specific oligonucleotide. After uracil-DNA glycosylase treatment, a first 18-cycle PCR used universal primers M1SS and BC2_uni_R on all cDNA. On the authors' methods: Normalization of each sample was performed by random selection of 1 million high-quality reads, each carrying a distinct molecular identifier. Reads sharing molecular identifiers were discarded rather than binned into consensus sequences. MiTCR, run with a Q25 quality threshold and the strictest error-elimination algorithm, handled CDR3 identification, clonotype clustering and error correction. A nonparametric unseen species model using Euler transformation provided a lower-bound estimate of total TCR beta diversity. Using fastp at Q25 and MiXCR, TCRdb reprocessed the public reads and kept productive beta chains. Rows are unified per CDR3 protein, each entry keeping the most common DNA and genes. TCRdb's processing, not the authors' own work, is the source of the V and J calls. Within this sample are 1.5 million to 2 million distinct CDR3 sequences, with 28% of them counted one time only. Of the sample, 7.7% is held by the ten largest clones.

CDR1 and CDR2, looked up from the germline V gene, are SGHTA and FQGNSA. The CDR3 has 15 amino acids, counting the end cysteine and phenylalanine. The CDR3 DNA has 45 bases and is translated from base 1. V trim: 3 bases; J trim: 5 bases; unmatched bases: 9. In regard to this clonotype: Its antigen remains undetermined. Base qualities are not provided; no much larger clone lies one nucleotide away.

The receptor's source is a woman aged 25 to 45 in good health. The sequence links TRBV7-2 to TRBJ1-1, with TRBD1 matching 7 junction bases. Sequencing was carried out using blood. The sequenced DNA: TGTGCCAGCAGCTTTTTGACAGGGTCACGGACTGAAGCTTTCTTT. The translation is CASSFLTGSRTEAFF.